This T cell receptor (beta chain) was sequenced for a study of control samples from healthy donors and cancer patients. Repertoires were generated with immunoSEQ multiplex PCR, while TCRdb's copy carries only in-frame clones and drops some. Of about 130,000 clones listed, 80% to 95% are singletons. Sequenced input: blood. This clonotype was sampled from a man aged 18 to 30 in good health.

The CDR3 sequence: CASNPGGSETQYF. The CDR3 bases are TGTGCCAGCAACCCCGGGGGTTCGGAGACCCAGTACTTC. The J gene is TRBJ2-5, the V gene TRBV9, with D perhaps TRBD2 (6 bases). The CDR3 runs to 13 residues. Germline loops: CDR1 SGDLS, CDR2 YYNGEE. V dropped 6 bases and J dropped 5 bases, with 14 bases sitting between them.